This T cell receptor (beta chain) was identified in a study of blood T cell repertoires in COVID-19. For the study at large: Specimens from acute and convalescent COVID-19 originated in the United States, Italy and Spain.

Sequencing was performed with immunoSEQ multiplex PCR; in TCRdb, only in-frame clones are kept and a portion is missing. In the table there are approximately 230,000 clones, 70% to 85% of which are singletons. The CDR3 has 12 amino acids. Germline loops: CDR1 MNHEY, CDR2 SMNVEV (reference sequence). Trimming cost V 6 bases and J 8 bases, with 13 bases left between them. The sample taken for sequencing was peripheral blood. This TCR came from an elderly man with acute or convalescent COVID-19. The gene calls are TRBV27 and TRBJ1-2, with D perhaps matching TRBD1 (5 bases). The CDR3 region has the DNA TGTGCCAGCAGAAATTACGGGGGGGGCTACACCTTC. Its translation is CASRNYGGGYTF.